The sequence of this T cell receptor (beta chain) was determined in a study of identical twins (dated by TCRdb to about 2016). For the study in its entirety: To test whether fetal clonotypes persist, this study deep-sequenced TCR alpha and beta repertoires from monozygotic twins, from unrelated adults of various ages, and from cord blood. Replicate twin experiments were performed at different times using different library preparation protocols to rule out contamination.

Every donor was a healthy Caucasian. Three pairs of female monozygotic twins, all aged 18 to 29 years, were included in the twin cohort. CD4+ and CD8+ T cell populations were isolated with positive isolation kits from Invitrogen. With regard to this clonotype: The antigen this receptor binds is unknown. No quality values exist for individual bases; no much larger clone is one base distant.

Per the germline V gene, KGHDR is the CDR1 and SFDVKD is the CDR2. The CDR3 goes from the cysteine to the phenylalanine over 14 residues. This entry keeps only the CDR3 DNA: 42 bases, framed from base 1. V is clipped by 7 bases and J by 6 bases, and the sequence between their germline boundaries is 14 bases long. Receptor libraries were prepared by 5' RACE. Instrument used: Illumina HiSeq 2000. A universal primer binding site was introduced by template switching, and a unique molecular identifier was present in the final cDNA, enabling accurate counting of TCR cDNA molecules. Specific primers in the conserved constant-segment region were used to synthesize first-strand cDNA for the TCR alpha and beta chains. Each cDNA library was double barcoded, with a SMART-Mk sample barcode plus Illumina barcodes, to control for contamination. TruSeq adapter sequences and Illumina sample barcodes were added in two successive PCR steps. The TCR alpha and beta cDNA libraries were sequenced on the Illumina HiSeq platform using custom primers. The authors' pipeline ran thus. MiGEC processed the raw reads to extract unique molecular identifiers, while MiXCR was used to determine the CDR3 positions. For each individual, recombination models were inferred using an EM algorithm with the repgenHMM and IGoR tools. Shared clonotypes were analyzed with the tcR package in R, and sharing was normalized by the product of cloneset sizes. To study raw recombination free of thymic and clonal selection effects, out-of-frame nonproductive sequences were analyzed. TCRdb trimmed the raw reads at Q25, called clones with MiXCR and kept productive beta chains. All rows with the same CDR3 protein become a single entry with the most common DNA and genes. For this entry, the V and J calls and clone size follow TCRdb and not the study's own pipeline. The sample table records about 530,000 distinct CDR3 sequences; approximately 20% of these occur just once. Together, the top ten hold approximately 0.48% of the sample.

Broader findings and caveats from the paper: Abundant cord blood beta clonotypes had fewer insertions, young adult naive repertoires showed a similar but weaker trend, and memory repertoires showed no such trend. Compared with coincidental sharing between unrelated individuals, out-of-frame TCR alpha sequences shared between twins showed an excess of sequences with low generation probability. Invariant T cells such as MAIT and iNKT could partly confound zero-insertion analyses, though diverse VJ usage argued against this for most clonotypes. Because the same donors could not be followed over many years, conclusions were based on cross-sectional statistical analysis. Out-of-frame TCR alpha sharing in monozygotic twins was systematically underestimated by recombination models, whereas sharing between unrelated individuals was in agreement with the recombination models. In beta out-of-frame sequences, excess twin sharing was weaker, because having fewer shared sequences lowered the signal-to-noise ratio.

This sample also belongs to another study, concerning yellow fever vaccine responses in identical twins. The second study's authors report: The authors reported that the T cell response to vaccination in identical twins appeared partly convergent and partly personalized. Focusing on identical twins, the study followed the T cell clones that responded to the vaccine, and did so with precision.

Sequenced material: CD4+ T cells sorted from blood. This clonotype originated in a woman aged 18-29 years in good health. Rearrangement joined TRBV24-1 to TRBJ2-2; TRBD1 is possibly the D segment (6 matching bases). The base sequence is TGTGCCACCAGCGCCGCAGGGGAATCCGGGGAGCTGTTTTTT. Its coded protein is CATSAAGESGELFF.